This TCR beta chain was identified during a study of blood T cell repertoires in COVID-19. The wider study: The cDNA or gDNA used as material had been derived from T cells, B-cell-depleted T cells, or PBMCs.

Followed longitudinally, the Seattle patients had been enrolled during active infection. Per the study methods: Amplification from reference gene primers served as the basis for estimated nucleated cell counts. The assay was immunoSEQ multiplex PCR, and TCRdb's table has in-frame clones only and misses some. D and trimming were read from the DNA, whereas the V and J calls and clone size are those reported in that table. The sample records fewer than 250,000 clones, 80% to 95% being singletons. Germline V gene sequence: CDR1 MNHEY, CDR2 SMNVEV (reference sequence). This CDR3 is built from 20 residues. Trimming removed 5 bases from V and 0 bases from J; junction bases left unmatched: 16.

The TCR comes from a man aged 25-45 years with COVID-19, enrolled during active disease. The chain uses TRBV27 and TRBJ2-6; 7 positions match TRBD1. The source material was peripheral blood. The DNA for the CDR3 is TGTGCCAGCAGTGCCGACCCCGGGACAGCTTACCGCTCTGGGGCCAACGTCCTGACTTTC. Translating gives CASSADPGTAYRSGANVLTF.